This T cell receptor beta chain was recorded in a study of T cell responses to AZD1222 COVID-19 vaccine. Background on the study: Timing groups of about 4 and about 12 weeks for second doses were pooled. Study observations and caveats: Baseline seropositivity occurred in only a handful of AZD1222 recipients. In the spike-specific TCR repertoire, nearly half reportedly target unmutated variant regions. Donors, mostly white British, included more females; clonal diversity was possibly underestimated.

TCRdb's copy holds only in-frame clones and misses some; the assay was immunoSEQ multiplex PCR. The sample includes roughly 120,000 clones, around 88% of them seen just once. This CDR3 is 13 amino acids long. This clone occurred a few times. Its specificity is not known. This receptor was taken from an adult in good health. This sequence joins TRBV21-1 and TRBJ2-7; the D call TRBD2 from the table was never checked on the DNA. TRBV21-1 is a recognized pseudogene. The material sequenced was peripheral blood, taken on day 0 of AZD1222 vaccination. CDR3 protein: CASGREGSYEQYF. The CDR3 DNA is TGTGCCAGCGGGCGGGAGGGCTCCTACGAGCAGTACTTC.